This is a list of T cell receptor beta chains from one sample in a study of neoadjuvant anti-PD-1 for oral cavity cancer. Libraries were prepared by immunoSEQ multiplex PCR; TCRdb keeps only in-frame clonotypes and omits some of them. Of 6,000 to 8,500 clones in the sample, roughly 50% were seen once. Sequenced material: tumor tissue, taken before nivolumab (anti-PD-1) treatment. These receptors all stem from a person between 40 and 79 years old with oral cavity squamous cell carcinoma. CDR3s include the opening cysteine and the closing phenylalanine or tryptophan. A D gene is named only where the DNA matches it firmly. Clone size appears in some rows only: once, few, many, or a class for an expanded clone.

V	J	size	length	D	DNA	CDR3
TRBV6-5	TRBJ2-2	.	15	.	TGTGCCAGCAGACGCGGACACGTGAACACCGGGGAGCTGTTTTTT	CASRRGHVNTGELFF
TRBV27	TRBJ2-7	few	15	TRBD1	TGTGCCAGCAGTTTCGGGACAGGGACGGGCAACGAGCAGTACTTC	CASSFGTGTGNEQYF
TRBV23-1	TRBJ2-1	.	15	TRBD1	TGCGCCAGCAGTCAATCGTGGCAGGGGGTAAATGAGCAGTTCTTC	CASSQSWQGVNEQFF
TRBV7-3	TRBJ2-5	.	13	TRBD1	TGTGCCAGCAGCTTAGGACAGGGAGAGACCCAGTACTTC	CASSLGQGETQYF
TRBV5-1	TRBJ1-1	.	15	.	TGCGCCAGCAGCTCCTCCGGGGGGAGAGGGACTGAAGCTTTCTTT	CASSSSGGRGTEAFF
TRBV6-5	TRBJ1-1	.	16	.	TGTGCCAGCAGTTCCGGAGGTTGGGTAACCAACACTGAAGCTTTCTTT	CASSSGGWVTNTEAFF
TRBV25-1	TRBJ1-1	.	17	.	TGTGCCAGCAGTGAATGGGGCCTCCGGGGGTCGAACACTGAAGCTTTCTTT	CASSEWGLRGSNTEAFF
TRBV4-2	TRBJ1-4	.	18	TRBD1	TGTGCCAGCAGCCAAGCGCCGCAGGGGGGATGGGTCAATGAAAAACTGTTTTTT	CASSQAPQGGWVNEKLFF
TRBV11-2	TRBJ2-5	.	12	.	TGTGCCAGCTCCATCTCCCGAGAGACCCAGTACTTC	CASSISRETQYF
TRBV28	TRBJ2-7	.	11	TRBD1	TGTGCCAGCGGACCCGGGACAGGGGAGTACTTC	CASGPGTGEYF
TRBV15	TRBJ1-1	.	12	.	TGTGCCACCAGCACCCGGGAGCATGGCGCTTTCTTT	CATSTREHGAFF
TRBV9	TRBJ2-7	.	14	.	TGTGCCAGCAGCGTAGTGGAAGGGAGCTACGAGCAGTACTTC	CASSVVEGSYEQYF
TRBV28	TRBJ2-1	.	16	.	TGTGCCAGTTATCTCGGGGGCCGTGTGTCATACAATGAGCAGTTCTTC	CASYLGGRVSYNEQFF
TRBV7-8	TRBJ1-2	medium-sized	14	.	TGTGCCAGCAGCTCAGCAATCCAGGGGAGAGGCTACACCTTC	CASSSAIQGRGYTF
TRBV7-2	TRBJ2-7	.	15	.	TGTGCCAGCAGCCCGGAAAGGACAGCTAGCTACCAGCAGTACTTC	CASSPERTASYQQYF
TRBV28	TRBJ1-3	.	12	.	TGTGCCAGCAGCCCCCCCGGAAACACCATATATTTT	CASSPPGNTIYF
TRBV28	TRBJ2-7	.	16	.	TGTGCCAGCAGACCTTCGCGACAGGCGATTACCTACGAGCAGTACTTC	CASRPSRQAITYEQYF
TRBV10-3	TRBJ1-1	.	19	TRBD1	TGTGCCATCAGTGAGTCAGTTATAGGACAGGGGGGAGAGAACACTGAAGCTTTCTTT	CAISESVIGQGGENTEAFF
TRBV11-3	TRBJ2-3	once	17	TRBD2	TGTGCCAGCAGCAATCCTTCTAGCGGGGGCATGACAGATACGCAGTATTTT	CASSNPSSGGMTDTQYF
TRBV27	TRBJ1-4	few	14	.	TGTGCCAGCAGTCAGCCGGGACCGGAAAGGAGACTGTTTTTT	CASSQPGPERRLFF